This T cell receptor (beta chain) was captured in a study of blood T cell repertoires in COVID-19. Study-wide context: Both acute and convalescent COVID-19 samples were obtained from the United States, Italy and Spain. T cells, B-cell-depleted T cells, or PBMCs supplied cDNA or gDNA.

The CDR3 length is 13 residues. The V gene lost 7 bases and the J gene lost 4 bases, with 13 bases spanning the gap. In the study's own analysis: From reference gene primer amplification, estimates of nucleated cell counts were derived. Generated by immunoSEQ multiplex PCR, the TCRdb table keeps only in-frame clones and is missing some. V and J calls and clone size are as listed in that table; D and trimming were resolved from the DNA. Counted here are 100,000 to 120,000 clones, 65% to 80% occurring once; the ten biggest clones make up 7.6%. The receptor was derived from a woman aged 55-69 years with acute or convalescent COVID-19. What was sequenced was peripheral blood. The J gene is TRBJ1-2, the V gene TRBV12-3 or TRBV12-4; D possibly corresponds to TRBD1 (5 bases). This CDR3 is CASTLEGLYGYTF. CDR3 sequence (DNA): TGTGCCAGCACCCTCGAGGGACTCTATGGCTACACCTTC.